This TCR beta chain was retrieved from a study of Graves' ophthalmopathy and Graves' hyperthyroidism. In this sample, this clonotype turned up many times. What supplied the PBMCs was 7.5 to 10 ml of fresh peripheral blood. The length of the CDR3 is 17 residues. The ends were cut back, 1 base at V and 1 base at J, with 17 bases in the middle. Looked up from germline, CDR1 is SGHRS and CDR2 is YFSETQ. The study amplified TCR beta CDR3 regions using RNA transcripts. After a first-round RT-PCR with HTBI primers, a second-round multiplex PCR was run. TCRdb itself ran the multiplex PCR reads through MiXCR, one entry per CDR3 protein. Of about 340,000 distinct CDR3 sequences listed, roughly 17% are singletons.

The V gene is TRBV5-1, the J gene TRBJ1-1, with D possibly being TRBD1 (6 bases). The sequence was collected from an adult man with Graves' ophthalmopathy. The sample taken for sequencing was peripheral blood. Written as DNA, the CDR3 is TGCGCCAGCAGCTTGAGTCCGGGGGCTTACAAGAACACTGAAGCTTTCTTT. Encoded protein: CASSLSPGAYKNTEAFF.